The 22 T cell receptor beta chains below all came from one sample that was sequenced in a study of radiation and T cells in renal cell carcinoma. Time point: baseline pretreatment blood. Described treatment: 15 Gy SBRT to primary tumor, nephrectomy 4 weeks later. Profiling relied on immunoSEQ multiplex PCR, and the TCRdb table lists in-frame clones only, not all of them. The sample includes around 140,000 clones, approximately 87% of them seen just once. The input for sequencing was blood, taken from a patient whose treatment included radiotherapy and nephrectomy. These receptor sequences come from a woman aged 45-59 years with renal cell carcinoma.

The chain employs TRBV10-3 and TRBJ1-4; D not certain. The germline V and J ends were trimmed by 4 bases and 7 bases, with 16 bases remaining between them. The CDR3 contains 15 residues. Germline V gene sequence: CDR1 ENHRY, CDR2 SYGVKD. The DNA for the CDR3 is TGTGCCATCAGTGCAGGTGGGCCCGTTGGTGAAAAACTGTTTTTT. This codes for CAISAGGPVGEKLFF.

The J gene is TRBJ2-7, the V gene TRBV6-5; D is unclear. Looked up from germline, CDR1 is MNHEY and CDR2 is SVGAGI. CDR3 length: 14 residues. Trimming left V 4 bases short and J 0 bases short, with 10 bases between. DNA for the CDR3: TGTGCCAGCAGTTCCTTATCGGACTCCTACGAGCAGTACTTC. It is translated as CASSSLSDSYEQYF.

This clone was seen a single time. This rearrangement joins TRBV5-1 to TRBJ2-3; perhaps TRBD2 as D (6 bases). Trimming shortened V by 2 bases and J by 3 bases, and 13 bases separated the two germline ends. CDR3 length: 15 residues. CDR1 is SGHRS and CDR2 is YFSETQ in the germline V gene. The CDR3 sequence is CASSLARRETDTQYF. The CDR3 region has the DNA TGCGCCAGCAGCTTAGCAAGGCGGGAAACAGATACGCAGTATTTT.

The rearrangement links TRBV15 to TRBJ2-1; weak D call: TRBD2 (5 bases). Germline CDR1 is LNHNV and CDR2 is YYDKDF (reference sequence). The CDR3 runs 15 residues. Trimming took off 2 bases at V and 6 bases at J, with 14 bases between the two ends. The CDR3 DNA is TGTGCCACCAGCAGAATCGGGGAGATGGGCAATGAGCAGTTCTTC. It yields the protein CATSRIGEMGNEQFF. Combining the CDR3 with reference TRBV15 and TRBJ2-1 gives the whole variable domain DAMVIQNPRYQVTQFGKPVTLSCSQTLNHNVMYWYQQKSSQAPKLLFHYYDKDFNNEADTPDNFQSRRPNTSFCFLDIRSPGLGDTAMYLCATSRIGEMGNEQFFGPGTRLTVL.

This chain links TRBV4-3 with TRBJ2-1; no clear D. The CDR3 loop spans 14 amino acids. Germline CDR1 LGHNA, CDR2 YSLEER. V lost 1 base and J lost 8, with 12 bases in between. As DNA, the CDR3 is TGCGCCAGCAGCCAAGTGGCTAACCTCGATGAGCAGTTCTTC. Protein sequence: CASSQVANLDEQFF.

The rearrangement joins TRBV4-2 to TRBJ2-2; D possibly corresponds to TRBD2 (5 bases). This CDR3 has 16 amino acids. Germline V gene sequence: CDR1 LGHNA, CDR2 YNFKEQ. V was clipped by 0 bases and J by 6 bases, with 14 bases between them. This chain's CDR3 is CASSQDLAGVAGELFF. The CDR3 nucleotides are TGTGCCAGCAGCCAAGATCTTGCCGGGGTTGCCGGGGAGCTGTTTTTT.

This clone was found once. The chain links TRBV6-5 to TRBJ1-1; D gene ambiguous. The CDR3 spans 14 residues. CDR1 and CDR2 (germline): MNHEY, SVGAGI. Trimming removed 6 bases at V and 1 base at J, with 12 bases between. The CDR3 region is CASSKLEKNTEAFF. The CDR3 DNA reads TGTGCCAGCAGCAAACTGGAAAAGAACACTGAAGCTTTCTTT.

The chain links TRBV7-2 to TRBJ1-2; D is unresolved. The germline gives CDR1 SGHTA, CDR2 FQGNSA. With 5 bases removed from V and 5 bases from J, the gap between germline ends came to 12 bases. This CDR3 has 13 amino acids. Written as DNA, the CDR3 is TGTGCCAGCAGCCCACCGGCGGGATATGGCTACACCTTC. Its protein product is CASSPPAGYGYTF.

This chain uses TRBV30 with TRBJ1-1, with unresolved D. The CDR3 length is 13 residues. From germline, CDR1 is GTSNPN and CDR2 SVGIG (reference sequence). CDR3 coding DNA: TGTGCTCGCAGAAGGACGTTGGACACTGAAGCTTTCTTT. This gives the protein CARRRTLDTEAFF.

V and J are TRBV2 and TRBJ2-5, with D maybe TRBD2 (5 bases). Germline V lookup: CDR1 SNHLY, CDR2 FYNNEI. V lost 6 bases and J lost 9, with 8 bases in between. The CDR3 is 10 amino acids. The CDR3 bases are TGTGCCAGCAGGGACTGGGCCCAGTACTTC. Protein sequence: CASRDWAQYF.

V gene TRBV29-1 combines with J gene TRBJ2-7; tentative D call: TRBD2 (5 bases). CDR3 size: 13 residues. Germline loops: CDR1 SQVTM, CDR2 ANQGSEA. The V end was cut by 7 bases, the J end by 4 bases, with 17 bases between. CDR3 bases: TGCAGCGCTATCGGGGTAAAACTTTACGAGCAGTACTTC. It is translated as CSAIGVKLYEQYF.

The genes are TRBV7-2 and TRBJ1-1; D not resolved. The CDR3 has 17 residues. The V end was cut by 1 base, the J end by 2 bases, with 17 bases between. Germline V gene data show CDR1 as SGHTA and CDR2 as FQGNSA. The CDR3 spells CASSLVSFATLNTEAFF. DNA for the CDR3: TGTGCCAGCAGCTTAGTTTCTTTTGCGACACTCAACACTGAAGCTTTCTTT.

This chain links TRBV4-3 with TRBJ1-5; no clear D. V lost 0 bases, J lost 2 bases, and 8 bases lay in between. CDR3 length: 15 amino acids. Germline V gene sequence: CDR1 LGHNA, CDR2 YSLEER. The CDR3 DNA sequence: TGCGCCAGCAGCCAAGAGGCCATCGGCAATCAGCCCCAGCATTTT. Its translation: CASSQEAIGNQPQHF.

The CDR3 DNA reads TGCGCCAGCAGCCAGGGGACAGGGTATGGCTACACCTTC. This codes for CASSQGTGYGYTF. The chain couples TRBV5-1 to TRBJ1-2, with TRBD1 matching 9 bases. Germline trimming cut 4 bases from V and 5 bases from J; bases unmatched to any gene: 3. This CDR3 has 13 amino acids. CDR1 is SGHRS and CDR2 is YFSETQ in the germline V gene.

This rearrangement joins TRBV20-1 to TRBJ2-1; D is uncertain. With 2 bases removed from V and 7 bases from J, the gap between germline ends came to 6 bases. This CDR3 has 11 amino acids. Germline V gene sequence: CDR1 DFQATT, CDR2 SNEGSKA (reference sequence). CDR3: CSARRVNEQFF. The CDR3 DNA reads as TGCAGTGCTAGACGGGTTAATGAGCAGTTCTTC.

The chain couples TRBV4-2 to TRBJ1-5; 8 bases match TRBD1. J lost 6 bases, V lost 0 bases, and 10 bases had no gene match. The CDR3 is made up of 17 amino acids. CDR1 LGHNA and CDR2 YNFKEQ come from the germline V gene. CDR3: CASSQDLTAGGIQPQHF. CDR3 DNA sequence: TGTGCCAGCAGCCAAGATTTGACGGCAGGGGGCATTCAGCCCCAGCATTTT.

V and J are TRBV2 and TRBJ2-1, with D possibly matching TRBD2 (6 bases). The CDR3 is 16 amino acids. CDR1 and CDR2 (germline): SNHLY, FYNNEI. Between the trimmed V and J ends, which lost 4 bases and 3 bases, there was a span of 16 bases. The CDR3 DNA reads TGTGCCAGCAGTGTCCGGGAGAGGAGCGGCTACAATGAGCAGTTCTTC. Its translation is CASSVRERSGYNEQFF. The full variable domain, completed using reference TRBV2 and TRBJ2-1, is EPEVTQTPSHQVTQMGQEVILRCVPISNHLYFYWYRQILGQKVEFLVSFYNNEISEKSEIFDDQFSVERPDGSNFTLKIRSTKLEDSAMYFCASSVRERSGYNEQFFGPGTRLTVL.

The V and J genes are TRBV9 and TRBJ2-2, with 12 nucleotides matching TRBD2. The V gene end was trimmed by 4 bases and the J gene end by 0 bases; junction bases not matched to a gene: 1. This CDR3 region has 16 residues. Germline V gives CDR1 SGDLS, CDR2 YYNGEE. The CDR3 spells CASSRLAGANTGELFF. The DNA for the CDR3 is TGTGCCAGCAGCCGACTAGCGGGAGCGAACACCGGGGAGCTGTTTTTT.

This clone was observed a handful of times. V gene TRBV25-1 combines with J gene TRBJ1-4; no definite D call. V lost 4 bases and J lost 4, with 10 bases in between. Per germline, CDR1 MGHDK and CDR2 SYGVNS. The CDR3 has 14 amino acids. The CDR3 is CASSGAHYNEKLFF. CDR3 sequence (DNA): TGTGCCAGCAGTGGGGCACATTATAATGAAAAACTGTTTTTT.

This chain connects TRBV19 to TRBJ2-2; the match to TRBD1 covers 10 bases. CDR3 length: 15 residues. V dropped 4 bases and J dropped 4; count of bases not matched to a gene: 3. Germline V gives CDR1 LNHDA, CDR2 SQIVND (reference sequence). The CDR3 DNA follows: TGTGCCAGTAGTACGGGACAGGGGTTCACCGGGGAGCTGTTTTTT. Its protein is CASSTGQGFTGELFF.

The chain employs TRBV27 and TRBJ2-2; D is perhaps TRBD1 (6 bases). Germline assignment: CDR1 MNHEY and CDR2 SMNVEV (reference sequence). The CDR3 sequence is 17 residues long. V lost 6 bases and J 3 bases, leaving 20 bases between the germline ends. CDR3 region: CASRLSWTALDTGELFF. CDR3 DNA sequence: TGTGCCAGCAGGTTGTCTTGGACAGCTCTCGACACCGGGGAGCTGTTTTTT.

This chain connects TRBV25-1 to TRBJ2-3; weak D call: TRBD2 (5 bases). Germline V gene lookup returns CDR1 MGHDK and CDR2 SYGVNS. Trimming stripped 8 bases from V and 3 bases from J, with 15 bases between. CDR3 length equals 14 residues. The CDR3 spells CASSGLRGTDTQYF. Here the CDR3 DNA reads TGTGCCAGCTCCGGCCTCCGAGGGACAGATACGCAGTATTTT. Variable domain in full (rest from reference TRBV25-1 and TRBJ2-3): EADIYQTPRYLVIGTGKKITLECSQTMGHDKMYWYQQDPGMELHLIHYSYGVNSTEKGDLSSESTVSRIRTEHFPLTLESARPSHTSQYLCASSGLRGTDTQYFGPGTRLTVL.